A single sample gave rise to the 12 T cell receptor beta chains below, sequenced in a study of shared clonotypes between healthy human individuals. Profiled with immunoSEQ multiplex PCR; TCRdb holds only in-frame clones, not every one. The sample lists about 2.1 million clones, 80% to 95% occurring once. Naive CD8 cells comprised CD45RO-negative, CCR7-positively selected cells, excluding terminally differentiated effector memory CD45RA+ cells. Sequencing was done on a sample of naive CD8+ T cells from PBMCs. The receptors were sampled from a young man in good health. Some clones in this sample may be carry-over from other donors' samples.

The CDR3 DNA sequence: TGTGCCAGCAGCTTAGAATTAAGATCTGTCAGGACCTCAACTAATGAAAAACTGTTTTTT. Translation gives CASSLELRSVRTSTNEKLFF. This chain joins TRBV11-2 and TRBJ1-4; D gene unclear. The CDR3 extends over 20 amino acids. CDR1 and CDR2 (germline): SGHAT, FQNNGV. Trimming removed 0 bases at V and 0 bases at J, with 20 bases between. The full variable domain, in which reference TRBV11-2 and TRBJ1-4 provide the parts outside the CDR3, is EAGVAQSPRYKIIEKRQSVAFWCNPISGHATLYWYQQILGQGPKLLIQFQNNGVVDDSQLPKDRFSAERLKGVDSTLKIQPAKLEDSAVYLCASSLELRSVRTSTNEKLFFGSGTQLSVL.

The chain is built from TRBV4-1 and TRBJ2-1; no definite D call. V was cut by 0 bases and J by 4 bases, with 19 bases left in between. This CDR3 spans 18 amino acids. Germline CDR1 and CDR2: MGHRA and YSYEKL. As DNA, the CDR3 is TGCGCCAGCAGCCAAGAAGGGTGGGATTCGGAAATTTACAATGAGCAGTTCTTC. Its translation: CASSQEGWDSEIYNEQFF.

The rearrangement uses TRBV5-6 and TRBJ1-5, with TRBD1 as a possible D gene (5 bases). V was trimmed by 4 bases and J by 5 bases, leaving 13 bases between them. Germline V gene sequence: CDR1 SGHDT, CDR2 YYEEEE. The CDR3 has 14 amino acids. DNA for the CDR3: TGTGCCAGCAGCCCGAGGGGAGACGATCAGCCCCAGCATTTT. Translating gives CASSPRGDDQPQHF.

With respect to this clone: Other DNA sequences from this sample encode an identical CDR3 as well. The chain employs TRBV28 and TRBJ2-3; tentative D call: TRBD1 (5 bases). This CDR3 region has 13 residues. V lost 4 bases, J lost 1 base, and 6 bases lay in between. CDR1 is MDHEN and CDR2 is SYDVKM in the germline V gene. The CDR3 sequence: CASSSRGTDTQYF. CDR3 coding DNA: TGTGCCAGCAGTTCCAGGGGCACAGATACGCAGTATTTT.

Details on this clone: Within the sample, other DNA sequences also encode this same CDR3. The CDR3 DNA reads as TGCGCCAGCAGCTTGGGAGGGGGCACCGGGGAGCTGTTTTTT. Translating gives CASSLGGGTGELFF. This chain connects TRBV5-1 to TRBJ2-2; a possible D gene is TRBD1 (6 bases). The CDR3 contains 14 residues. The germline gives CDR1 SGHRS, CDR2 YFSETQ. The V and J ends lost 0 bases and 4 bases respectively, with 7 bases between them.

This chain uses TRBV6-6 with TRBJ1-5, with 10 bases fitting TRBD1. The germline V gene has CDR1 MNHNY and CDR2 SVGAGI (reference sequence). This CDR3 has 16 residues. V dropped 7 bases and J dropped 6; count of bases not matched to a gene: 12. CDR3 coding DNA: TGTGCCAGCATTTTTTACCCGGGACAGGGGATTCAGCCCCAGCATTTT. Translated: CASIFYPGQGIQPQHF.

J is TRBJ2-3 and V is TRBV28; 16 positions match TRBD2. The J segment lost 6 bases and the V segment lost 6 bases, leaving 0 bases of the junction unmatched. Germline CDR1 and CDR2: MDHEN and SYDVKM. This CDR3 has 14 amino acids. The chain's CDR3 is CASRGLAGGDTQYF. In DNA, the CDR3 is TGTGCCAGCAGGGGACTAGCGGGAGGGGATACGCAGTATTTT.

The chain carries TRBV7-9 and TRBJ2-6; tentative D call: TRBD1 (6 bases). The germline V and J ends were trimmed by 11 bases and 3 bases, with 17 bases remaining between them. Germline loops: CDR1 SEHNR, CDR2 FQNEAQ (reference sequence). The CDR3 sequence is 15 residues long. In DNA form, the CDR3 reads TGTGCCGCGCGACAGGACGAGGTTGGGGCCAACGTCCTGACTTTC. Its translation is CAARQDEVGANVLTF.

As regards this clone: Being one base from a much bigger clone, this may be a read error. The same CDR3 arises from other DNA sequences in this sample as well. This chain uses TRBV5-6 with TRBJ1-2; D not certain. V lost 2 bases to trimming and J lost 4 bases, with 3 bases between them. This CDR3 has 11 residues. From germline, CDR1 is SGHDT and CDR2 YYEEEE. Written as DNA, the CDR3 is TGTGCCAGCAGCTTAGGCTATGGCTACACCTTC. Encoded protein: CASSLGYGYTF.

The chain has TRBV29-1 and TRBJ2-1; TRBD2 matches at 10 bases. CDR1 is SQVTM, CDR2 ANQGSEA, per germline. This CDR3 region has 13 residues. After removal of 7 bases from V and 6 bases from J, the junction contained 6 bases not matched to a gene. The CDR3 sequence: CSALAGDTNEQFF. In DNA, the CDR3 is TGCAGCGCCCTAGCGGGAGATACCAATGAGCAGTTCTTC.

Of note for this clone: The same CDR3 also results from other DNA sequences found in this sample. This chain links TRBV9 with TRBJ2-1; 7 bases fit TRBD2. V trimming: 0 bases; J trimming: 3 bases; junction bases outside the gene matches: 3. The germline V gene encodes CDR1 SGDLS and CDR2 YYNGEE. This CDR3 region has 15 residues. The chain's CDR3 is CASSVVASGYNEQFF. The CDR3 region has the DNA TGTGCCAGCAGCGTAGTGGCTAGCGGCTACAATGAGCAGTTCTTC.

The chain couples TRBV6-1 to TRBJ2-7; D remains ambiguous. This CDR3 has 15 amino acids. From germline, CDR1 is MNHNS and CDR2 SASEGT. The germline V and J ends were trimmed by 2 bases and 3 bases, with 14 bases remaining between them. The CDR3 is CASSERPVFGYEQYF. The CDR3 DNA sequence: TGTGCCAGCAGTGAACGACCGGTATTTGGCTACGAGCAGTACTTC.